The clone carrying this TCR beta chain was seen a few times. Its target is unknown. These data are taken from a study of CD8 T cells in ankylosing spondylitis. MiXCR, applied by TCRdb to the 5' RACE reads, yields one record per CDR3 protein. This sample carries about 540,000 distinct CDR3 sequences, over 9.5% of them seen once, and the ten largest clones take under 7.5%. The ends lost 1 base at V and 16 bases at J; junction bases unmatched: 10. This CDR3 has 14 residues. Germline lookup yields CDR1 SGHRS and CDR2 YFSETQ. The study's findings and limits: About 8 highly homologous variants made up a TCR beta motif, and this motif appeared characteristic of ankylosing spondylitis blood. Disease-associated clones were reportedly significantly overrepresented in matched ankylosing spondylitis synovial fluid. In reactive arthritis synovial fluid and blood, some motif variants had been reported before.

The chain uses TRBV5-1 and TRBJ2-1; the match to TRBD2 covers 11 bases. Material for sequencing was blood, either unsorted or a sorted T cell fraction (not recorded which). The TCR was taken from a male donor with ankylosing spondylitis. The CDR3 loop reads CASSLSGTSGVAFF. The CDR3 DNA reads TGCGCCAGCAGCTTGAGTGGGACTAGCGGAGTGGCATTCTTC.